The present entry profiles one TCR beta chain with its context. The sample originates from a study of blood T cells in healthy people across ages. A second about 7 to 12 cycle PCR used barcoded and J-beta primers. TCRdb itself ran the 5' RACE reads through MiXCR, one entry per CDR3 protein. The sample shows 650,000 to 800,000 distinct CDR3 sequences, roughly 44% of them seen only once. After removal of 0 bases from V and 0 bases from J, the junction contained 5 bases not matched to a gene. Germline assignment: CDR1 LNHNV and CDR2 YYDKDF (reference sequence). The CDR3 loop spans 17 amino acids. The sequence was obtained from a man aged 60 to 75 in good health. V and J are TRBV15 and TRBJ2-3, with 8 nucleotides matching TRBD2. Sample: blood. The CDR3 reads CATSREAGGGSTDTQYF. The CDR3 nucleotides read TGTGCCACCAGCAGAGAGGCAGGCGGGGGGAGCACAGATACGCAGTATTTT.